Following are 7 T cell receptor beta chains from one sample sequenced in a study of T-cell reconstitution after alpha-beta-depleted transplantation in children. The authors prepared the TCRbeta library with unique molecular identifiers. A single record per CDR3 protein comes from TCRdb applying MiXCR to the PCR reads. The profile covers about 360,000 distinct CDR3 sequences, with about an eighth appearing a single time and approximately 4.2% taken by the ten largest. The sequences come from PBMCs, collected from the stem cell graft. All receptors come from a human donor who donated a stem cell graft to a child with Fanconi anemia.

The sample holds a few counts of this clonotype. The chain links TRBV9 to TRBJ1-3; no clear D gene. This CDR3 has 16 residues. V was pared by 2 bases and J by 1 base, with 13 bases between. The germline CDR1 and CDR2 sequences are SGDLS and YYNGEE. Written as DNA, the CDR3 is TGTGCCAGCAGCGTCAACGCCAGACAATCTGGAAACACCATATATTTT. Amino acid sequence: CASSVNARQSGNTIYF.

Points on this clonotype: This may be a read error, as it is one base from a much larger clone. In this CDR3 the conserved last residue, phenylalanine or tryptophan, is missing, so a read error is likely. V is TRBV20-1 and J is TRBJ2-5; perhaps TRBD1 as D (5 bases). The CDR3 sequence is 15 residues long. Trimming pared 3 bases from V and 1 base from J, leaving 15 bases between. From germline, CDR1 is DFQATT and CDR2 SNEGSKA (reference sequence). CDR3 amino acids: CSARDAGPLQETQYS. The CDR3 nucleotides read TGCAGTGCTAGGGACGCAGGGCCGCTCCAAGAGACCCAGTACTCC.

This clonotype was observed a handful of times. The chain links TRBV29-1 to TRBJ1-1; 10 bases align to TRBD1. Looked up from germline, CDR1 is SQVTM and CDR2 is ANQGSEA. This CDR3 region has 13 residues. V trimming: 5 bases; J trimming: 6 bases; junction bases outside the gene matches: 6. DNA for the CDR3: TGCAGCGTTTGGACAGGGGGAAGCGCTGAAGCTTTCTTT. It is translated as CSVWTGGSAEAFF.

This sequence joins TRBV29-1 and TRBJ1-1; D gene unclear. CDR1 SQVTM and CDR2 ANQGSEA come from the germline V gene. Between the trimmed V and J ends, which lost 2 bases and 1 base, there was a span of 11 bases. The CDR3 runs to 14 residues. CDR3 region: CSVELLGRNTEAFF. The CDR3 bases are TGCAGCGTTGAATTGCTGGGGAGGAACACTGAAGCTTTCTTT.

This clonotype was seen ten or more times. The V gene is TRBV5-1, the J gene TRBJ1-1, with D unclear. There are 14 residues in the CDR3. V lost 0 bases to trimming and J lost 5 bases, with 11 bases between them. CDR1 is SGHRS and CDR2 is YFSETQ in the germline V gene. The CDR3 protein is CASSLGHRGTEAFF. The CDR3 nucleotides are TGCGCCAGCAGCTTGGGACATCGAGGAACTGAAGCTTTCTTT.

The chain is built from TRBV20-1 and TRBJ2-3; TRBD2 aligns across 11 bases. CDR3 length equals 16 residues. The germline V gene encodes CDR1 DFQATT and CDR2 SNEGSKA (reference sequence). Trimming cost V 2 bases and J 4 bases; bases outside gene matches: 8. The CDR3 DNA reads TGCAGTGCTAGATATTTTAGCGGGAGGGCCCCAGATACGCAGTATTTT. Amino acids: CSARYFSGRAPDTQYF.

Only a few counts were recorded for this clonotype. The DNA for the CDR3 is TGTGCCAGCAGTTACCTCGGGGGCGCAGAGACCCAGTACTTC. It codes for CASSYLGGAETQYF. The V and J genes are TRBV6-5 and TRBJ2-5; D may be TRBD1 or TRBD2 (6 bases each). The V and J ends lost 2 bases and 4 bases respectively, with 11 bases between them. Germline CDR1 reads MNHEY; CDR2 reads SVGAGI. This CDR3 region has 14 residues.